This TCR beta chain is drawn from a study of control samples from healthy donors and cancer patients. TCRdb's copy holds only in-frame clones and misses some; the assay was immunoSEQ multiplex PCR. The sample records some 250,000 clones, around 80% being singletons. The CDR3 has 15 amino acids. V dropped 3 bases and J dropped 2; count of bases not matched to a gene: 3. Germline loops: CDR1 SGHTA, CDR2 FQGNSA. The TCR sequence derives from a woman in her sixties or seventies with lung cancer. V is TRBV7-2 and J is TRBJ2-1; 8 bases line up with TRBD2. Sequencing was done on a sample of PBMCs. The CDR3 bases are TGTGCCAGCAGCTTTAGCGGGGCTGCCTACAATGAGCAGTTCTTC. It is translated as CASSFSGAAYNEQFF.